What follows is one T cell receptor beta chain and its context. The data originate from a study of blood T cell repertoires in COVID-19. Germline V gives CDR1 SGHVT, CDR2 SQSDAQ. V shed 5 bases and J shed 0 bases, with 8 bases lying between them. The CDR3 extends over 14 amino acids. Assay used: immunoSEQ multiplex PCR; TCRdb lists only in-frame clones, some missing. Counted here are roughly 170,000 clones, roughly nine tenths occurring once; the ten biggest clones make up 20% to 30%. The TCR originated in a man aged 60 to 69 with acute or convalescent COVID-19. The rearrangement links TRBV7-4 to TRBJ2-1, with D perhaps TRBD1 (5 bases). The sequencing sample was made of peripheral blood. The CDR3 reads CASSMTVSYNEQFF. As DNA, the CDR3 is TGTGCCAGCAGCATGACAGTCTCCTACAATGAGCAGTTCTTC.